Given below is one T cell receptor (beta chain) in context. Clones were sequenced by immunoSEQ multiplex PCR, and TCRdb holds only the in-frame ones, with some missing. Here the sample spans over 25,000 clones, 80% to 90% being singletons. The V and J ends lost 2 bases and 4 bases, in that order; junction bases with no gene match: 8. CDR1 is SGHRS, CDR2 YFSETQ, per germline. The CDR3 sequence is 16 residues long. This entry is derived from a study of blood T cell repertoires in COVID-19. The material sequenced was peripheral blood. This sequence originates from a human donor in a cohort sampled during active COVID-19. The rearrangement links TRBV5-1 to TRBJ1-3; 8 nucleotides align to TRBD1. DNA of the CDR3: TGCGCCAGCAGCTTACAGGGGGACACTCTGGGAAACACCATATATTTT. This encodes CASSLQGDTLGNTIYF.